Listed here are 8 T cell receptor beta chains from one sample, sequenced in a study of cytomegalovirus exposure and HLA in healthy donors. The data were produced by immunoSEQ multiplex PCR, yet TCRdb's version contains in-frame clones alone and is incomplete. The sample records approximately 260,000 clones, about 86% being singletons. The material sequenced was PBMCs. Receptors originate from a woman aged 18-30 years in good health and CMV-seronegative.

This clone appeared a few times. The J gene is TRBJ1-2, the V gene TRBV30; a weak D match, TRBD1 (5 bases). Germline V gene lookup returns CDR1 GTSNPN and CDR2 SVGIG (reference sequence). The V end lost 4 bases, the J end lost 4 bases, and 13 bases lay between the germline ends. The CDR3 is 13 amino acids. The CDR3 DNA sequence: TGTGCCTGGATGCAGGGTTCTGGCTATGGCTACACCTTC. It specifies CAWMQGSGYGYTF. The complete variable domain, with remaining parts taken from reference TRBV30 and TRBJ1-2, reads SQTIHQWPATLVQPVGSPLSLECTVEGTSNPNLYWYRQAAGRGLQLLFYSVGIGQISSEVPQNLSASRPQDRQFILSSKKLLLSDSGFYLCAWMQGSGYGYTFGSGTRLTVV.

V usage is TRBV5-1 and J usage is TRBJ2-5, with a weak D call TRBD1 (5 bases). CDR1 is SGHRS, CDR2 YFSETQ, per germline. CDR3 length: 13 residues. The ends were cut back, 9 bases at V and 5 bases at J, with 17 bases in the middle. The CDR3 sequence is CATRTNQKETQYF. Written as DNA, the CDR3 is TGCGCCACAAGGACAAATCAGAAGGAGACCCAGTACTTC.

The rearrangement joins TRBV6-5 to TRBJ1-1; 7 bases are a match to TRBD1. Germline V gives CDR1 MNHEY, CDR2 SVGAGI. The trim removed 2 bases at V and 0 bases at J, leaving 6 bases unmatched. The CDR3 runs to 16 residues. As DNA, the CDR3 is TGTGCCAGCAGTTACGGAGGGGGCGGGATGAACACTGAAGCTTTCTTT. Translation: CASSYGGGGMNTEAFF.

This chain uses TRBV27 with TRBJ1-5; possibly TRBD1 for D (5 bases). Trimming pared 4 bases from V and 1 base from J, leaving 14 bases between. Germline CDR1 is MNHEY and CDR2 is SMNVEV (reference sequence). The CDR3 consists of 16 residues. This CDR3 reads CASSSSLGESNQPQHF. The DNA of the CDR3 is TGTGCCAGCAGTTCGTCCCTAGGGGAAAGCAATCAGCCCCAGCATTTT.

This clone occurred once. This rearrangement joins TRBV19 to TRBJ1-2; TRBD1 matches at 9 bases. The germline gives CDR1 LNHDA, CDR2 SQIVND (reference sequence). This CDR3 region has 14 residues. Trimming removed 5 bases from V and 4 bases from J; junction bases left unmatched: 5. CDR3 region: CASSPQTGGYGYTF. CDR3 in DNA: TGTGCCAGTAGTCCACAGACAGGGGGCTATGGCTACACCTTC. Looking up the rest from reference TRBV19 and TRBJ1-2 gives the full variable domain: DGGITQSPKYLFRKEGQNVTLSCEQNLNHDAMYWYRQDPGQGLRLIYYSQIVNDFQKGDIAEGYSVSREKKESFPLTVTSAQKNPTAFYLCASSPQTGGYGYTFGSGTRLTVV.

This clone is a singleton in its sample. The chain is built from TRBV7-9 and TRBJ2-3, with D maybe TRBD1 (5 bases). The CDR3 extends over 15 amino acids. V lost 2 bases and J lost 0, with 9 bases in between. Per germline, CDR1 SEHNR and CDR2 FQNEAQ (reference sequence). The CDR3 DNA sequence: TGTGCCAGCAGCTTAAGGGGCAGGAGCACAGATACGCAGTATTTT. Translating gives CASSLRGRSTDTQYF. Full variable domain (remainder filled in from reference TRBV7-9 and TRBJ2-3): DTGVSQNPRHKITKRGQNVTFRCDPISEHNRLYWYRQTLGQGPEFLTYFQNEAQLEKSRLLSDRFSAERPKGSFSTLEIQRTEQGDSAMYLCASSLRGRSTDTQYFGPGTRLTVL.

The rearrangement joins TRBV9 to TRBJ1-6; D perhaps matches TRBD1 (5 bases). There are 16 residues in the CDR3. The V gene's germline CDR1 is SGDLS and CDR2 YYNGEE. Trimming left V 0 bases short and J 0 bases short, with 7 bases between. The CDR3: CASSVGRDSYNSPLHF. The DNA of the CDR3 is TGTGCCAGCAGCGTAGGCAGGGACTCCTATAATTCACCCCTCCACTTT.

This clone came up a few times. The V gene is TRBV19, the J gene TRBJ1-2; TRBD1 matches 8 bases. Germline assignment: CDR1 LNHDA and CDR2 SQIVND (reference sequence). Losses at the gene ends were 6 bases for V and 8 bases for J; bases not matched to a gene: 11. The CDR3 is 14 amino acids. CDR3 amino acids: CASRLSGGREGYTF. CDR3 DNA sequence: TGTGCCAGTAGACTCTCAGGGGGCCGGGAGGGCTACACCTTC.